The subject of this entry is one T cell receptor (beta chain). The CDR3 totals 15 residues. In germline, CDR1 is ENHRY, CDR2 SYGVKD. The junction had 7 bases not matched to a gene; V was cut back by 6 bases and J by 0 bases. The data stem from a study of blood T cell repertoires in COVID-19. Whole-study context: There were acute and convalescent COVID-19 samples, and they came from the United States, Italy and Spain. The cDNA or gDNA used as material had been derived from T cells, B-cell-depleted T cells, or PBMCs.

In the source study's methods: Amplification of reference gene primers was used by the study to estimate nucleated cell counts. Generated by immunoSEQ multiplex PCR, the TCRdb table keeps only in-frame clones and is missing some. V and J calls and clone size are those listed in that table; D and trimming were worked out from the DNA. The sample has 110,000 or so clones; more than 75% are singletons. Input material: peripheral blood. The chain recombines TRBV10-3 with TRBJ1-1; 7 bases are shared with TRBD1. This TCR derives from a woman between 50 and 59 years old with acute or convalescent COVID-19. CDR3 residues: CAIRAAGTVNTEAFF. The CDR3 region has the DNA TGTGCCATCAGGGCTGCCGGGACAGTGAACACTGAAGCTTTCTTT.